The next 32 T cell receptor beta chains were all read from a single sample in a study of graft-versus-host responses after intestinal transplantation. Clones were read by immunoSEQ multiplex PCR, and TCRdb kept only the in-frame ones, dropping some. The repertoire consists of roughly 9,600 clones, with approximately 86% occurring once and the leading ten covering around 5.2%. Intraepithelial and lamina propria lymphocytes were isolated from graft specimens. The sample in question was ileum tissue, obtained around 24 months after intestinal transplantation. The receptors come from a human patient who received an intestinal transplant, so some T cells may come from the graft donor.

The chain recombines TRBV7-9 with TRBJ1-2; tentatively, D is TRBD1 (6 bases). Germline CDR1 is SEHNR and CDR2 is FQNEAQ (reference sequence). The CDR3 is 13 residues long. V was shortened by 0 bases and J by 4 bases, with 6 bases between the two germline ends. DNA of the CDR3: TGTGCCAGCAGCTTAGCACAGGGCTATGGCTACACCTTC. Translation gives CASSLAQGYGYTF.

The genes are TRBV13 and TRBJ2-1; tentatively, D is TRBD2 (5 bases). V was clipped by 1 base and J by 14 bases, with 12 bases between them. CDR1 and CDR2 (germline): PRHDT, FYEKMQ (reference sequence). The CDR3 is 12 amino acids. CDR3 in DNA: TGTGCCAGCAGCTTAGTCGGCACCGGGGAGTTCTTC. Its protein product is CASSLVGTGEFF.

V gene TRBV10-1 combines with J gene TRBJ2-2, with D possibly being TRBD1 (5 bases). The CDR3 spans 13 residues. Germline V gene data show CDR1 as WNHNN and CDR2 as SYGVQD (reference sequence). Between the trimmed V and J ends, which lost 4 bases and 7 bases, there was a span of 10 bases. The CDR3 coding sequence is TGCGCCAGCAGTGTAAGACAGATCGGGGAGCTGTTTTTT. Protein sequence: CASSVRQIGELFF.

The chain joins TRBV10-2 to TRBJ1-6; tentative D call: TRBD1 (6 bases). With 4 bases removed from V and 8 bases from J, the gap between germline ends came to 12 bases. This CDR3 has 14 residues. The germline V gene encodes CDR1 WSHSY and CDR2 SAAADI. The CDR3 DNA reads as TGCGCCAGCAGTGGTACAGGGTGGGATTCACCCCTCCACTTT. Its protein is CASSGTGWDSPLHF.

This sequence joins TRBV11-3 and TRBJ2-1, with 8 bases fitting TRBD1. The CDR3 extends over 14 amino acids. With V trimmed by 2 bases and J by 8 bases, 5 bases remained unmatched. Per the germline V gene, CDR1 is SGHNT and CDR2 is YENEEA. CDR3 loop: CASSLQGAWDEQFF. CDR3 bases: TGTGCCAGCAGCTTACAGGGGGCATGGGATGAGCAGTTCTTC.

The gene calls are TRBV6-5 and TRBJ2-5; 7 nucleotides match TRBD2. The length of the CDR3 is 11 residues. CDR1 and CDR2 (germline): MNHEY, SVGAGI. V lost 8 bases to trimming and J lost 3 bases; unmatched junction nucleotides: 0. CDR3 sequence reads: CASGREETQYF. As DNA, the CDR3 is TGTGCCAGCGGGAGGGAAGAGACCCAGTACTTC.

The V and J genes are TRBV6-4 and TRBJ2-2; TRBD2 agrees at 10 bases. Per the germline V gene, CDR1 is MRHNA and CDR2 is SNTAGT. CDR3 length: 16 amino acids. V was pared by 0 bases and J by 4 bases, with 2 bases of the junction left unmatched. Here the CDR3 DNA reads TGTGCCAGCAGTGACTCGAGCGGGGGGGCCACCGGGGAGCTGTTTTTT. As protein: CASSDSSGGATGELFF.

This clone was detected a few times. The CDR3 spells CASSGGGADTQYF. CDR3 DNA: TGCGCCAGCAGCGGCGGGGGGGCAGATACGCAGTATTTT. This chain links TRBV5-1 with TRBJ2-3; TRBD2 agrees at 9 bases. With V trimmed by 4 bases and J by 4 bases, 1 base remained unmatched. The CDR3 spans 13 residues. From germline, CDR1 is SGHRS and CDR2 YFSETQ.

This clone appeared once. The CDR3 DNA reads TGTGCCAGCCTCCTAGCGGGGCACTCCTACGAGCAGTACTTC. Amino acids: CASLLAGHSYEQYF. The chain recombines TRBV7-9 with TRBJ2-7, with 9 nucleotides matching TRBD2. Per the germline V gene, CDR1 is SEHNR and CDR2 is FQNEAQ (reference sequence). CDR3 length equals 14 residues. V lost 8 bases to trimming and J lost 0 bases; unmatched junction nucleotides: 5. The variable domain in full, completed from reference TRBV7-9 and TRBJ2-7, reads DTGVSQNPRHKITKRGQNVTFRCDPISEHNRLYWYRQTLGQGPEFLTYFQNEAQLEKSRLLSDRFSAERPKGSFSTLEIQRTEQGDSAMYLCASLLAGHSYEQYFGPGTRLTVT.

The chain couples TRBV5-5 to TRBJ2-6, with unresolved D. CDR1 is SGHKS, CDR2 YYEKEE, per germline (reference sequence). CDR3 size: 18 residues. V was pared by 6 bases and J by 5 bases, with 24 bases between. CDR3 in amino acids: CASIGYVTRQSRANVLTF. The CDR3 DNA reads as TGTGCCAGCATTGGCTACGTAACCAGACAAAGTCGGGCCAACGTCCTGACTTTC.

The DNA of the CDR3 is TGTGCCAGCAGCTTAGCGCGGCTAGCTTTCGACAATGAGCAGTTCTTC. Translating it yields CASSLARLAFDNEQFF. The gene calls are TRBV7-9 and TRBJ2-1, with TRBD2 as a possible D gene (5 bases). There are 16 residues in the CDR3. The germline V and J ends were trimmed by 0 bases and 5 bases, with 14 bases remaining between them. CDR1 SEHNR and CDR2 FQNEAQ come from the germline V gene (reference sequence). Drawing the rest from reference TRBV7-9 and TRBJ2-1, the complete variable domain is DTGVSQNPRHKITKRGQNVTFRCDPISEHNRLYWYRQTLGQGPEFLTYFQNEAQLEKSRLLSDRFSAERPKGSFSTLEIQRTEQGDSAMYLCASSLARLAFDNEQFFGPGTRLTVL.

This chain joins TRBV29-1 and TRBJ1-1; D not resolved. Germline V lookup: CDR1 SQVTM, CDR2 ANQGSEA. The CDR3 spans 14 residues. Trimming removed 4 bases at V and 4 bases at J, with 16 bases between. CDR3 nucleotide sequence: TGCAGCGTTGGTTCGGGAGCCCGAGGCACTGAAGCTTTCTTT. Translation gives CSVGSGARGTEAFF.

The CDR3 region is CASNRLASDYNEQFF. The CDR3 DNA follows: TGTGCCAGCAACCGACTGGCTAGCGACTACAATGAGCAGTTCTTC. The chain is built from TRBV6-5 and TRBJ2-1; D is perhaps TRBD2 (6 bases). V dropped 7 bases and J dropped 3 bases, with 16 bases sitting between them. Looked up from germline, CDR1 is MNHEY and CDR2 is SVGAGI. The CDR3 totals 15 residues.

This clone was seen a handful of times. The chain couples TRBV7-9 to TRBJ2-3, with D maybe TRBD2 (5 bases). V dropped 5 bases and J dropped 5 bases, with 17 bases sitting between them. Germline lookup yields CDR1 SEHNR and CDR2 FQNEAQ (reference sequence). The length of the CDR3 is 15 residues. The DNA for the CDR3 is TGTGCCAGCAGCGATACTAGGCCTGAGGGAGATACGCAGTATTTT. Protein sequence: CASSDTRPEGDTQYF.

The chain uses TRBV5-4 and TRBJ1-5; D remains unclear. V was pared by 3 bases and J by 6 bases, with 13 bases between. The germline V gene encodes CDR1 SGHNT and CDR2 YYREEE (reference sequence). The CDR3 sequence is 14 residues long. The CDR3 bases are TGTGCCAGCAGCTCGGCAGGCCGGGGTCAGCCCCAGCATTTT. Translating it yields CASSSAGRGQPQHF.

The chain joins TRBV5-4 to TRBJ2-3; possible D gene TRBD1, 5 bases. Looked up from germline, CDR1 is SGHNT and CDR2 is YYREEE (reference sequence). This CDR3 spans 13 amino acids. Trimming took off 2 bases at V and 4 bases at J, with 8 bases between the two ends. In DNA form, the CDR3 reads TGTGCCAGCAGCTTAGAACAGGCAGATACGCAGTATTTT. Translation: CASSLEQADTQYF.

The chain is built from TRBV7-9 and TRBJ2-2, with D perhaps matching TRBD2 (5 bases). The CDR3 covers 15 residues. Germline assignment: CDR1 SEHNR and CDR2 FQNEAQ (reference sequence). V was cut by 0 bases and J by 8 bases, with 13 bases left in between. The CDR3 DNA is TGTGCCAGCAGCTTAGCGGTCCTCTCGGGAGGGGAGCTGTTTTTT. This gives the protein CASSLAVLSGGELFF.

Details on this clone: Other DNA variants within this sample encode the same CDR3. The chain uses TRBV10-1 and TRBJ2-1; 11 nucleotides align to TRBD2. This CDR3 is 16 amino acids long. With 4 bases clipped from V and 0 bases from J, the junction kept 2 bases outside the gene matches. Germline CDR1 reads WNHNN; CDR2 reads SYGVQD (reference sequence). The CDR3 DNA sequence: TGCGCCAGCAGTGGGGGGACTAGCGGCTCCTACAATGAGCAGTTCTTC. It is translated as CASSGGTSGSYNEQFF.

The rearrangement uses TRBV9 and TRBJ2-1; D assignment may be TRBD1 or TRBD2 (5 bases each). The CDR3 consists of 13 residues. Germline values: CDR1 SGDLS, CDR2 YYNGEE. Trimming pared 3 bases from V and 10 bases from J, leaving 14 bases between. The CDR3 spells CASSGGVLQEQFF. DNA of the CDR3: TGTGCCAGCAGCGGAGGGGTCTTACAGGAGCAGTTCTTC.

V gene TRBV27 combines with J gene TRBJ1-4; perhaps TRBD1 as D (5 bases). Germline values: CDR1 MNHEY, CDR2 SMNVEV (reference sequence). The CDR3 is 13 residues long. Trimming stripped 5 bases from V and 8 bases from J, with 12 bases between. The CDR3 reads CASSLRAGEKLFF. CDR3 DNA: TGTGCCAGCAGTCTCAGGGCGGGGGAAAAACTGTTTTTT.

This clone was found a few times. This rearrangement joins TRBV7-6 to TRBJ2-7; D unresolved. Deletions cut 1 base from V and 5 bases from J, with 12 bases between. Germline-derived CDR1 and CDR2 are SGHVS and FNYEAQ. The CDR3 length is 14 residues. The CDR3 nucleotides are TGTGCCAGCAGCTTAGGGCTGGGAAGGGACGAGCAGTACTTC. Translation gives CASSLGLGRDEQYF.

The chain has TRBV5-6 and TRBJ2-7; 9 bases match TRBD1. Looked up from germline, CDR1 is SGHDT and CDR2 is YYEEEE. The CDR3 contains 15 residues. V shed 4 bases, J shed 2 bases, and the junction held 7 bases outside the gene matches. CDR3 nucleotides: TGTGCCAGCAGCAGGGACAGGGAGGTCCCCTACGAGCAGTACTTC. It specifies CASSRDREVPYEQYF.

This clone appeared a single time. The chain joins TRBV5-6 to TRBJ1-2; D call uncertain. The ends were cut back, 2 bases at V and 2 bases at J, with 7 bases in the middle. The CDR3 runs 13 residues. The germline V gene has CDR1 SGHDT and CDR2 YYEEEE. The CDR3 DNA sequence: TGTGCCAGCAGCTTCGGGCGGAACTATGGCTACACCTTC. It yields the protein CASSFGRNYGYTF.

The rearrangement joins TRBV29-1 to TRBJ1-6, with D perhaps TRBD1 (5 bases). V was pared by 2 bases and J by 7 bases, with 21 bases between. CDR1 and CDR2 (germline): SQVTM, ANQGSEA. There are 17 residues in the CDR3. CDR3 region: CSVEQEAQTGYNSPLHF. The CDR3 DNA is TGCAGCGTTGAACAGGAAGCCCAAACAGGATACAATTCACCCCTCCACTTT.

This CDR3 is CASSLAPAGSSYGYTF. The CDR3 DNA follows: TGTGCCAGCAGCTTAGCGCCGGCAGGGTCCTCCTATGGCTACACCTTC. V gene TRBV11-1 combines with J gene TRBJ1-2; weak D call: TRBD1 (5 bases). The CDR3 has 16 residues. Germline V gene data show CDR1 as SGHAT and CDR2 as FQDESV (reference sequence). V was cut by 0 bases and J by 4 bases, with 15 bases left in between.

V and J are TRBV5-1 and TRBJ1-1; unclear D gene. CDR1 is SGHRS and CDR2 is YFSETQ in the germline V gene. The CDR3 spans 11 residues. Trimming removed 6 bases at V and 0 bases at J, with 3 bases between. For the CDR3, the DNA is TGCGCCAGCAAACTGAACACTGAAGCTTTCTTT. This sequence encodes CASKLNTEAFF. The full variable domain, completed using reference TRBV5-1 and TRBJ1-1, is KAGVTQTPRYLIKTRGQQVTLSCSPISGHRSVSWYQQTPGQGLQFLFEYFSETQRNKGNFPGRFSGRQFSNSRSEMNVSTLELGDSALYLCASKLNTEAFFGQGTRLTVV.

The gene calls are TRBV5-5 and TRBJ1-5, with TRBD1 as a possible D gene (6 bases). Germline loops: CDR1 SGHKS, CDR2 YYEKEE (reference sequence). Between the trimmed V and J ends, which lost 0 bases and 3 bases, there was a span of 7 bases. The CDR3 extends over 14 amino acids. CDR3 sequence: CASSLAGDNQPQHF. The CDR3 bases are TGTGCCAGCAGCTTGGCAGGGGACAATCAGCCCCAGCATTTT.

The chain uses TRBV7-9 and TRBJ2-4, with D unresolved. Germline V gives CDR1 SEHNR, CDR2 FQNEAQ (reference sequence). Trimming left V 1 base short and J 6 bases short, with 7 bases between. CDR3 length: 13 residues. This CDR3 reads CASSLGLGNIQYF. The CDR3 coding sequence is TGTGCCAGCAGCTTAGGTCTTGGAAACATTCAGTACTTC.

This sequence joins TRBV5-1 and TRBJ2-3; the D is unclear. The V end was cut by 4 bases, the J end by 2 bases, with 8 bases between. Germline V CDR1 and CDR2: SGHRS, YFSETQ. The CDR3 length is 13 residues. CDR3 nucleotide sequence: TGCGCCAGCAGCGTGGGGTTCACAGATACGCAGTATTTT. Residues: CASSVGFTDTQYF.

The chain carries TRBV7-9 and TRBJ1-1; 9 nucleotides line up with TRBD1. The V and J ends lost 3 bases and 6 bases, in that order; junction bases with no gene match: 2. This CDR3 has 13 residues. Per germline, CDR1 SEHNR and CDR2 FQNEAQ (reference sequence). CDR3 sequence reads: CASSFTGGAEAFF. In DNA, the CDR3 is TGTGCCAGCAGCTTTACAGGGGGCGCTGAAGCTTTCTTT.

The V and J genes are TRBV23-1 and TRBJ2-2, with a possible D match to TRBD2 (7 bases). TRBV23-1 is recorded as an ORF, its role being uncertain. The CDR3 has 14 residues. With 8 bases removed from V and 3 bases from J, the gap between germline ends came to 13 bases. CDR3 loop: CASPPRGHTGELFF. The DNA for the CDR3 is TGCGCCAGCCCCCCGCGGGGGCACACCGGGGAGCTGTTTTTT.

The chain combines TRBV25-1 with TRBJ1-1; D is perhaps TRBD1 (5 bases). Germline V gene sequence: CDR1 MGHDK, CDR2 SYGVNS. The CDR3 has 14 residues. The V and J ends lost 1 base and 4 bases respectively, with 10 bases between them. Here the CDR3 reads CASSEWRGVTEAFF. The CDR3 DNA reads TGTGCCAGCAGTGAATGGAGGGGCGTCACTGAAGCTTTCTTT.